Below are 25 T cell receptor beta chains sequenced from a single sample in a study of blood T cell repertoires in COVID-19. The table came from immunoSEQ multiplex PCR; TCRdb's copy has only in-frame clones and leaves some out. The sample includes about 210,000 clones, approximately 86% of them seen just once. The specimen sequenced was peripheral blood. These receptors all come from a man between 18 and 29 years old with active or convalescent COVID-19.

The chain couples TRBV5-4 to TRBJ2-1; D may be TRBD1 (6 bases). Germline values: CDR1 SGHNT, CDR2 YYREEE (reference sequence). This CDR3 contains 15 residues. V lost 4 bases, J lost 4 bases, and 15 bases lay in between. CDR3 DNA sequence: TGTGCCAGCAGCCCTTGGACAGCCCTTTACAATGAGCAGTTCTTC. Protein: CASSPWTALYNEQFF.

This chain connects TRBV7-9 to TRBJ1-1, with 7 bases aligning to TRBD1. This CDR3 has 14 amino acids. The V and J ends lost 5 bases and 2 bases, in that order; junction bases with no gene match: 5. The germline CDR1 and CDR2 sequences are SEHNR and FQNEAQ (reference sequence). This CDR3 is CASSLTGVNTEAFF. The CDR3 nucleotides are TGTGCCAGCAGCCTTACAGGGGTTAACACTGAAGCTTTCTTT.

The V call is TRBV5-1, the J call TRBJ2-7, with 7 bases fitting TRBD2. The CDR3 has 15 residues. The germline V gene encodes CDR1 SGHRS and CDR2 YFSETQ. V lost 0 bases to trimming and J lost 5 bases; unmatched junction nucleotides: 8. The CDR3 is CASSLAWGGLDEQYF. For the CDR3, the DNA is TGCGCCAGCAGCTTGGCGTGGGGAGGGTTGGACGAGCAGTACTTC.

This clone was seen a single time. The rearrangement joins TRBV10-3 to TRBJ1-1; weak D call: TRBD1 (6 bases). Between the trimmed V and J ends, which lost 6 bases and 1 base, there was a span of 24 bases. Looked up from germline, CDR1 is ENHRY and CDR2 is SYGVKD. The CDR3 contains 18 residues. The CDR3 region has the DNA TGTGCCATCAGCCGCGCACAGGGACCCTACCAGCCGAACACTGAAGCTTTCTTT. Translated: CAISRAQGPYQPNTEAFF.

The V and J genes are TRBV30 and TRBJ2-3; tentatively, D is TRBD2 (6 bases). In germline, CDR1 is GTSNPN, CDR2 SVGIG (reference sequence). The CDR3 is 17 amino acids. V lost 1 base and J 0 bases, leaving 17 bases between the germline ends. The CDR3 loop is CAWSGVGGSPSTDTQYF. As DNA, the CDR3 is TGTGCCTGGAGTGGGGTTGGGGGGTCCCCTAGCACAGATACGCAGTATTTT.

The V and J genes are TRBV7-2 and TRBJ1-6; D is undetermined. Germline loops: CDR1 SGHTA, CDR2 FQGNSA. V lost 4 bases and J 7 bases, leaving 14 bases between the germline ends. The CDR3 has 15 residues. The CDR3 loop reads CASSSYRLENSPLHF. The CDR3 coding sequence is TGTGCCAGCAGCTCATACAGATTAGAGAATTCACCCCTCCACTTT.

The CDR3 loop is CARHRGNTEAFF. DNA of the CDR3: TGTGCCCGTCACAGGGGGAACACTGAAGCTTTCTTT. The rearrangement uses TRBV30 and TRBJ1-1, with 7 bases lining up with TRBD1. Germline assignment: CDR1 GTSNPN and CDR2 SVGIG (reference sequence). The CDR3 spans 12 residues. Unmatched junction bases numbered 4, after V lost 8 bases and J lost 1 base.

This clone showed up just a few times. The chain has TRBV19 and TRBJ2-7, with no clear D. Germline-derived CDR1 and CDR2 are LNHDA and SQIVND (reference sequence). Trimming took 3 bases from V and 0 from J, leaving 6 bases between them. The CDR3 runs 13 residues. The CDR3 is CASSMRNSYEQYF. The DNA for the CDR3 is TGTGCCAGTAGTATGCGGAACTCCTACGAGCAGTACTTC.

The rearrangement links TRBV27 to TRBJ2-7, with 16 bases identical to TRBD2. Trimming took 4 bases from V and 3 from J; bases not matched to a gene: 3. Germline V lookup: CDR1 MNHEY, CDR2 SMNVEV (reference sequence). The CDR3 contains 16 residues. In DNA, the CDR3 is TGTGCCAGCAGTTCCGGGACTAGCGGGAGGGTCTACGAGCAGTACTTC. It encodes CASSSGTSGRVYEQYF.

This chain joins TRBV5-6 and TRBJ2-3; the D is unclear. Germline V lookup: CDR1 SGHDT, CDR2 YYEEEE. This CDR3 is built from 14 residues. Trimming pared 1 base from V and 1 base from J, leaving 7 bases between. The CDR3 nucleotides are TGTGCCAGCAGCTTGACGACACGCACAGATACGCAGTATTTT. Its protein product is CASSLTTRTDTQYF.

The V call is TRBV7-3, the J call TRBJ2-1; D unclear. This CDR3 comprises 17 residues. CDR1 and CDR2 from the germline V gene are SGHTA and FQGTGA. The ends were cut back, 5 bases at V and 0 bases at J, with 17 bases in the middle. The CDR3 DNA follows: TGTGCCAGCAGCCCCGATCCGAAAGCGAGCTCCTACAATGAGCAGTTCTTC. Its protein is CASSPDPKASSYNEQFF.

The chain uses TRBV4-2 and TRBJ2-2, with 10 positions matching TRBD2. Trimming removed 0 bases from V and 8 bases from J; junction bases left unmatched: 9. CDR1 is LGHNA and CDR2 is YNFKEQ in the germline V gene. The length of the CDR3 is 17 residues. The CDR3 DNA follows: TGTGCCAGCAGCCAAGAGTTGTCTAGCGGGAGAGGTGGGGAGCTGTTTTTT. This gives the protein CASSQELSSGRGGELFF.

A single count supports this clone. The rearrangement links TRBV7-2 to TRBJ1-1; D remains unclear. Per the germline V gene, CDR1 is SGHTA and CDR2 is FQGNSA. V shed 3 bases and J shed 3 bases, with 8 bases lying between them. This CDR3 has 13 residues. The CDR3 sequence: CASSFNSDTEAFF. The CDR3 DNA reads TGTGCCAGCAGCTTCAATAGCGACACTGAAGCTTTCTTT.

For the CDR3, the DNA is TGTGCCAGCAGTAACTTACTAGCAGACCCGAACACCGGGGAGCTGTTTTTT. It specifies CASSNLLADPNTGELFF. The gene calls are TRBV27 and TRBJ2-2; D possibly corresponds to TRBD2 (6 bases). Germline loops: CDR1 MNHEY, CDR2 SMNVEV (reference sequence). This CDR3 spans 17 amino acids. Trimming left V 5 bases short and J 0 bases short, with 16 bases between.

The rearrangement joins TRBV7-9 to TRBJ2-5; the D is unclear. The V and J ends lost 2 bases and 4 bases respectively, with 11 bases between them. This CDR3 contains 14 residues. Germline CDR1 and CDR2: SEHNR and FQNEAQ (reference sequence). CDR3 nucleotides: TGTGCCAGCAGCTTACCTCCGGGTACAGAGACCCAGTACTTC. Translated: CASSLPPGTETQYF.

The gene calls are TRBV3-1 (or the pseudogene TRBV3-2) and TRBJ1-5; the D is unclear. V lost 0 bases, J lost 4 bases, and 13 bases lay in between. The length of the CDR3 is 16 residues. Germline CDR1 reads LGHDT; CDR2 reads YNNKEL (reference sequence). The CDR3 DNA is TGTGCCAGCAGCCAAGATTCGCAGGCAAAAAATCAGCCCCAGCATTTT. Protein sequence: CASSQDSQAKNQPQHF.

The chain is built from TRBV6-4 and TRBJ2-1; D uncertain. Trimming stripped 0 bases from V and 7 bases from J, with 13 bases between. The CDR3 contains 15 residues. CDR1 is MRHNA and CDR2 is SNTAGT in the germline V gene. The CDR3 DNA is TGTGCCAGCAGTGACTCGATTGGCAGCGCGAATGAGCAGTTCTTC. Translated: CASSDSIGSANEQFF.

The CDR3 protein is CASSLRLAARYEQYF. The DNA for the CDR3 is TGTGCCAGCAGTTTGAGACTAGCGGCCCGCTACGAGCAGTACTTC. The genes are TRBV27 and TRBJ2-7; 9 bases line up with TRBD2. The CDR3 spans 15 residues. J was trimmed by 3 bases and V by 3 bases; bases with no gene match: 6. In germline, CDR1 is MNHEY, CDR2 SMNVEV (reference sequence).

The V gene is TRBV12-3 or TRBV12-4, the J gene TRBJ1-3; D remains ambiguous. The CDR3 length is 12 residues. V was trimmed by 5 bases and J by 4 bases, leaving 6 bases between them. The CDR3 loop reads CASSNQGNTIYF. The CDR3 nucleotides are TGTGCCAGCAGTAACCAGGGAAACACCATATATTTT.

The chain links TRBV9 to TRBJ2-1; perhaps TRBD2 as D (6 bases). Germline V gives CDR1 SGDLS, CDR2 YYNGEE. The length of the CDR3 is 13 residues. Trimming cost V 0 bases and J 7 bases, with 8 bases left between them. The chain's CDR3 is CASSVGGGNEQFF. The CDR3 DNA sequence: TGTGCCAGCAGCGTAGGCGGAGGGAATGAGCAGTTCTTC.

The genes are TRBV18 and TRBJ1-5; TRBD1 might be the D (6 bases). Germline V gene lookup returns CDR1 KGHSH and CDR2 LQKENI. The CDR3 contains 16 residues. V was pared by 3 bases and J by 1 base, with 13 bases between. Here the CDR3 reads CASSPTTGGSNQPQHF. DNA for the CDR3: TGTGCCAGCTCACCCACGACAGGAGGCAGCAATCAGCCCCAGCATTTT.

The rearrangement joins TRBV7-9 to TRBJ2-4; TRBD2 might be the D (6 bases). This CDR3 comprises 17 residues. The V and J ends lost 2 bases and 1 base respectively, with 15 bases between them. CDR1 is SEHNR, CDR2 FQNEAQ, per germline (reference sequence). CDR3 coding DNA: TGTGCCAGCAGCTTATTCCAGGGAGGTTTTGCCAAAAACATTCAGTACTTC. This gives the protein CASSLFQGGFAKNIQYF. Full variable domain (rest looked up from reference TRBV7-9 and TRBJ2-4): DTGVSQNPRHKITKRGQNVTFRCDPISEHNRLYWYRQTLGQGPEFLTYFQNEAQLEKSRLLSDRFSAERPKGSFSTLEIQRTEQGDSAMYLCASSLFQGGFAKNIQYFGAGTRLSVL.

The J gene is TRBJ1-4, the V gene TRBV6-6; 9 nucleotides agree with TRBD1. Germline trimming cut 6 bases from V and 8 bases from J; bases unmatched to any gene: 7. The CDR3 has 14 amino acids. Germline assignment: CDR1 MNHNY and CDR2 SVGAGI (reference sequence). CDR3 amino acids: CASRHGTGREKLFF. The DNA of the CDR3 is TGTGCCAGCAGACACGGGACAGGGAGGGAAAAACTGTTTTTT.

The chain is built from TRBV6-5 and TRBJ2-1, with D perhaps matching TRBD2 (5 bases). The CDR3 is 13 amino acids. V was clipped by 8 bases and J by 4 bases, with 12 bases between them. The V gene's germline CDR1 is MNHEY and CDR2 SVGAGI. CDR3: CASFGGLYNEQFF. In nucleotides, the CDR3 is TGTGCCAGCTTCGGCGGACTGTACAATGAGCAGTTCTTC.

The genes are TRBV10-3 and TRBJ1-1; D is unclear. The CDR3 loop spans 13 amino acids. The V end was cut by 6 bases, the J end by 3 bases, with 11 bases between. The germline V gene has CDR1 ENHRY and CDR2 SYGVKD. Here the CDR3 DNA reads TGTGCCATCAGCCCGGGGTGGGACACTGAAGCTTTCTTT. It translates to CAISPGWDTEAFF.